This T cell receptor beta chain is from a study of metastatic and nonmetastatic thyroid tumors. None of the patients had undergone any treatment ahead of thyroid surgery. A remark on this clone: This sequence may be a read error, since a much larger clone differs from it by one base.

This CDR3 is 16 amino acids long. The trim removed 0 bases at V and 6 bases at J, leaving 8 bases unmatched. Germline V gene data show CDR1 as LNHNV and CDR2 as YYDKDF (reference sequence). MiXCR reprocessed the PCR reads for TCRdb. The repertoire consists of 90,000 or so clones, with 8% to 9.5% occurring once and the leading ten covering approximately 10%. The receptor comes from a female donor with papillary thyroid cancer or a benign thyroid nodule (not recorded which). Some clones in this sample may be carry-over from other donors' samples. Sequenced material: blood. The chain recombines TRBV15 with TRBJ2-3, with TRBD1 matching 8 bases. CDR3 residues: CATSREGWQGADTQYF. DNA of the CDR3: TGTGCCACCAGCAGAGAGGGGTGGCAGGGGGCCGATACGCAGTATTTT.